These T cell receptor beta chains were read from a single sample in a study of blood T cell repertoires in COVID-19. Using immunoSEQ multiplex PCR, the repertoire was profiled, and TCRdb retains in-frame clones only, with some absent. The sample has 200,000 to 300,000 clones, 85% to 90% seen once. The specimen sequenced was PBMCs or T cells enriched from blood (not recorded which). All receptors derive from a man aged 45 to 65 who had been exposed to COVID-19. The CDR3 runs from the conserved cysteine through the conserved F or W. Fields, in order: V gene, J gene, D gene, clone size, CDR3 DNA, CDR3 protein. A D gene is named only where the DNA matches it firmly. Clone sizes are given selectively: once, few, many, or a class where the clone is expanded.

v_gene: TRBV7-8; j_gene: TRBJ2-7; d_gene: TRBD2; abundance: -; CDR3nt: TGTGCCAGCAGCTTAACGGGCGGGGGGAGCTCCTACGAGCAGTACTTC; CDR3aa: CASSLTGGGSSYEQYF
v_gene: TRBV18; j_gene: TRBJ1-2; d_gene: TRBD1; abundance: -; CDR3nt: TGTGCCAGCTCACCTCCTACCGGGACAGGGAGGGGCTACACCTTC; CDR3aa: CASSPPTGTGRGYTF
v_gene: TRBV5-1; j_gene: TRBJ2-1; d_gene: TRBD1; abundance: -; CDR3nt: TGCGCCAGCAGCTTGGGGGACAGTGAAAACAATGAGCAGTTCTTC; CDR3aa: CASSLGDSENNEQFF
v_gene: TRBV7-3; j_gene: TRBJ1-3; d_gene: -; abundance: -; CDR3nt: TGTGCCAGCAGCTTAGACGGGGAGGACACCATATATTTT; CDR3aa: CASSLDGEDTIYF
v_gene: TRBV9; j_gene: TRBJ1-1; d_gene: -; abundance: -; CDR3nt: TGTGCCAGCAGCGTAGGAGTTATGAACACTGAAGCTTTCTTT; CDR3aa: CASSVGVMNTEAFF
v_gene: TRBV24-1; j_gene: TRBJ2-1; d_gene: TRBD2; abundance: -; CDR3nt: TGTGCCACCAGTGACTTTAGCGGGGGAGCGTACAATGAGCAGTTCTTC; CDR3aa: CATSDFSGGAYNEQFF
v_gene: TRBV7-9; j_gene: TRBJ1-5; d_gene: TRBD1; abundance: -; CDR3nt: TGTGCCAGCAGCTTAGCTGCCTGGGGACAGAGGGATCAGCCCCAGCATTTT; CDR3aa: CASSLAAWGQRDQPQHF
v_gene: TRBV10-3; j_gene: TRBJ1-5; d_gene: TRBD1; abundance: -; CDR3nt: TGTGCCATCAGTGAGGAGGGGGCGGTCGGACAGCCCCAGCATTTT; CDR3aa: CAISEEGAVGQPQHF
v_gene: TRBV2; j_gene: TRBJ1-5; d_gene: -; abundance: -; CDR3nt: TGTGCCAGCAGTGAATTCCTCAGGGGCTCCAATCAGCCCCAGCATTTT; CDR3aa: CASSEFLRGSNQPQHF
v_gene: TRBV7-9; j_gene: TRBJ2-2; d_gene: -; abundance: few; CDR3nt: TGTGCCAGCAGCGCGTCGAACACCGGGGAGCTGTTTTTT; CDR3aa: CASSASNTGELFF
v_gene: TRBV30; j_gene: TRBJ1-1; d_gene: -; abundance: -; CDR3nt: TGTGCCTGGAAAAACTCCCTTAACACTGAAGCTTTCTTT; CDR3aa: CAWKNSLNTEAFF
v_gene: TRBV3-1/TRBV3-2; j_gene: TRBJ1-6; d_gene: TRBD1; abundance: -; CDR3nt: TGTGCCAGCAGCGGGAGACAGGGTGTGTGGACCTATAATTCACCCCTCCACTTT; CDR3aa: CASSGRQGVWTYNSPLHF
v_gene: TRBV2; j_gene: TRBJ2-1; d_gene: TRBD2; abundance: -; CDR3nt: TGTGCCAGCAGTGTGGAACTAGCGGCCTACGGGGAGCAGTTCTTC; CDR3aa: CASSVELAAYGEQFF
v_gene: TRBV7-9; j_gene: TRBJ2-1; d_gene: TRBD2; abundance: -; CDR3nt: TGTGCCAGCAGCTATCCGGGGGAGCGGGGGGGCCGTGAGCAGTTCTTC; CDR3aa: CASSYPGERGGREQFF
v_gene: TRBV6-5; j_gene: TRBJ2-1; d_gene: -; abundance: -; CDR3nt: TGTGCCAGCAGTTACTCCAGCAATGAGCAGTTCTTC; CDR3aa: CASSYSSNEQFF
v_gene: TRBV7-2; j_gene: TRBJ2-3; d_gene: -; abundance: once; CDR3nt: TGTGCCAGCAGCTTAGTTTCTGGGGGGATAGATACGCAGTATTTT; CDR3aa: CASSLVSGGIDTQYF
v_gene: TRBV11-2; j_gene: TRBJ2-5; d_gene: TRBD1; abundance: -; CDR3nt: TGTGCCAGCAGCTTGACAGGGGAGACCCAGTACTTC; CDR3aa: CASSLTGETQYF
v_gene: TRBV10-1; j_gene: TRBJ2-3; d_gene: -; abundance: -; CDR3nt: TGCGCCAGCAGTGAGGACAGAAAGCTTACGCAGTATTTT; CDR3aa: CASSEDRKLTQYF
v_gene: TRBV10-3; j_gene: TRBJ1-2; d_gene: -; abundance: -; CDR3nt: TGTGCCATCAGTGAGGTAGGGGCCCGGGACTATGGCTACACCTTC; CDR3aa: CAISEVGARDYGYTF
v_gene: TRBV15; j_gene: TRBJ1-1; d_gene: -; abundance: once; CDR3nt: TGTGCCACCAGCAGAGATCAGGACACTGAAGCTTTCTTT; CDR3aa: CATSRDQDTEAFF
v_gene: TRBV19; j_gene: TRBJ1-2; d_gene: -; abundance: -; CDR3nt: TGTGCCAGTAGTGTTTACAGGATTAACTATGGCTACACCTTC; CDR3aa: CASSVYRINYGYTF
v_gene: TRBV7-6; j_gene: TRBJ1-1; d_gene: -; abundance: once; CDR3nt: TGTGCCAGCAGCTTAGGTGGACAGAGAAAGAACACTGAAGCTTTCTTT; CDR3aa: CASSLGGQRKNTEAFF
v_gene: TRBV12-3/TRBV12-4; j_gene: TRBJ2-7; d_gene: TRBD1; abundance: -; CDR3nt: TGTGCCAGCAGTGGGGACAGGGGATACGAGCAGTACTTC; CDR3aa: CASSGDRGYEQYF
v_gene: TRBV28; j_gene: TRBJ1-4; d_gene: TRBD1; abundance: -; CDR3nt: TGTGCCAGCAGTCAGGGACAGGGAGGCGAAAAACTGTTTTTT; CDR3aa: CASSQGQGGEKLFF
v_gene: TRBV27; j_gene: TRBJ2-1; d_gene: TRBD2; abundance: -; CDR3nt: TGTGCCAGCAGTTACACGGGGTGGCTAGCGGTGTACAATGAGCAGTTCTTC; CDR3aa: CASSYTGWLAVYNEQFF
v_gene: TRBV28; j_gene: TRBJ1-2; d_gene: -; abundance: -; CDR3nt: TGTGCCAGCAGTTTAGGCCTCGCCTACTATGGCTACACCTTC; CDR3aa: CASSLGLAYYGYTF
v_gene: TRBV11-3; j_gene: TRBJ1-1; d_gene: -; abundance: -; CDR3nt: TGTGCCAGCAGCCAGGGGACTGAAGCTTTCTTT; CDR3aa: CASSQGTEAFF
v_gene: TRBV18; j_gene: TRBJ2-1; d_gene: TRBD2; abundance: once; CDR3nt: TGTGCCAGCTCACCAACCGCGGGGGGGCCGGAAGATGAGCAGTTCTTC; CDR3aa: CASSPTAGGPEDEQFF
v_gene: TRBV5-1; j_gene: TRBJ2-3; d_gene: TRBD2; abundance: -; CDR3nt: TGCGCCAGCAGCTCAGCGGGAGCGGGCACAGATACGCAGTATTTT; CDR3aa: CASSSAGAGTDTQYF
v_gene: TRBV24-1; j_gene: TRBJ1-2; d_gene: -; abundance: -; CDR3nt: TGTGCCACCAGTTTCGTGGAGAACAGGGTTGACTATGGCTACACCTTC; CDR3aa: CATSFVENRVDYGYTF
v_gene: TRBV9; j_gene: TRBJ1-1; d_gene: TRBD1; abundance: -; CDR3nt: TGTGCCAGCAGCGTAAAGGGGGCTACTGAAGCTTTCTTT; CDR3aa: CASSVKGATEAFF
v_gene: TRBV6-1; j_gene: TRBJ2-1; d_gene: -; abundance: -; CDR3nt: TGTGCCAGCAGTGAAGGTTTGGCGGGTCGTCAGTTCTTC; CDR3aa: CASSEGLAGRQFF
v_gene: TRBV5-1; j_gene: TRBJ2-1; d_gene: TRBD2; abundance: -; CDR3nt: TGCGCCAGCAGCTTGGGCGGTAGCGGGAGCTACAATGAGCAGTTCTTC; CDR3aa: CASSLGGSGSYNEQFF
v_gene: TRBV28; j_gene: TRBJ2-1; d_gene: -; abundance: -; CDR3nt: TGTGCCAGCAGGGGGGCGTGGGACCCCGGAAATGAGCAGTTCTTC; CDR3aa: CASRGAWDPGNEQFF
v_gene: TRBV18; j_gene: TRBJ1-6; d_gene: TRBD1; abundance: -; CDR3nt: TGTGCCAGCTCACCAGGGACAGTGGATAATTCACCCCTCCACTTT; CDR3aa: CASSPGTVDNSPLHF
v_gene: TRBV10-2; j_gene: TRBJ2-1; d_gene: TRBD2; abundance: -; CDR3nt: TGCGCCAGCAGTGAACCCTCTACGGGGGGGCCCGATGAGCAGTTCTTC; CDR3aa: CASSEPSTGGPDEQFF
v_gene: TRBV28; j_gene: TRBJ1-4; d_gene: -; abundance: -; CDR3nt: TGTGCCAGCAGCCTCCGGGACTCCCCCTTTGATAAACTGTTTTTT; CDR3aa: CASSLRDSPFDKLFF
v_gene: TRBV11-2; j_gene: TRBJ2-7; d_gene: TRBD1; abundance: -; CDR3nt: TGTGCCAGCAGCTCTAGCAGGGGGTCTCTCTACGAGCAGTACTTC; CDR3aa: CASSSSRGSLYEQYF
v_gene: TRBV7-9; j_gene: TRBJ1-1; d_gene: -; abundance: -; CDR3nt: TGTGCCAGCAGCTTAAGCCGCGGATCGAACACTGAAGCTTTCTTT; CDR3aa: CASSLSRGSNTEAFF
v_gene: TRBV5-1; j_gene: TRBJ2-5; d_gene: TRBD2; abundance: -; CDR3nt: TGCGCCAGCAGCCCCGAGTGGGGGGGGCAAGAGACCCAGTACTTC; CDR3aa: CASSPEWGGQETQYF
v_gene: TRBV29-1; j_gene: TRBJ1-1; d_gene: -; abundance: -; CDR3nt: TGCAGCGTTTGTCTAACCATGAACACTGAAGCTTTCTTT; CDR3aa: CSVCLTMNTEAFF
v_gene: TRBV5-1; j_gene: TRBJ2-7; d_gene: TRBD2; abundance: once; CDR3nt: TGCGCCAGCAGCTTGGACCCTAGCGGGGGACCGAGCTCCTACGAGCAGTACTTC; CDR3aa: CASSLDPSGGPSSYEQYF